The sequence of this T cell receptor beta chain was determined in a study of blood T cells in healthy people across ages. Study summary: Capturing about one barcoded beta molecule per two T cells was achieved by template switching.

Then a second PCR, running roughly 7 to 11 cycles, was carried out with a sample-barcoded 5' primer and a J-beta primer mix. TCRdb independently ran MiXCR on the 5' RACE reads; one entry per CDR3 protein. Among roughly 1.7 million distinct CDR3 sequences, 34% were seen once, and the ten largest hold 11%. Overall study findings and caveats: The recorded TCR beta diversity per million T cells decreased in a roughly linear manner with age. PBMCs that were unsorted prevented a conclusive naive versus antigen-experienced comparison.

Concerning this clonotype itself: Its antigen is still unknown.

What was sequenced was blood. The sequence came from a woman in her 30s in good health.

The CDR3 region has the DNA TGTGCCATCAGGAACAGTGGCGAAAAACTGTTTTTT. Translated, it gives CAIRNSGEKLFF. The genes are TRBV10-3 and TRBJ1-4, with no clear D. The CDR3 is 12 amino acids. V lost 6 bases and J lost 8, with 10 bases in between. Per germline, CDR1 ENHRY and CDR2 SYGVKD.